This paragraph reports one T cell receptor beta chain. This entry comes from a study of blood T cell repertoires in COVID-19. The overall study: Sources were T cells, B-cell-depleted T cells, or PBMCs; the material itself was cDNA or gDNA.

Study processing details: Amplification from reference gene primers served as the basis for estimated nucleated cell counts. Assay: immunoSEQ multiplex PCR; the TCRdb copy retains only in-frame clones and omits some. That table furnishes V, J and clone size, whereas the DNA furnished D and trimming. The sample shows some 240,000 clones, 80% to 90% of them seen only once. Input material: PBMCs or T cells enriched from blood (not recorded which). The clonotype originates from a woman in her forties or fifties who had been exposed to COVID-19.

CDR3 sequence: CASSLRGTITDTQYF. The CDR3 bases are TGTGCCAGCAGCTTACGCGGGACTATCACAGATACGCAGTATTTT. This rearrangement joins TRBV7-9 to TRBJ2-3, with 7 nucleotides matching TRBD2. The CDR3 has 15 residues. Germline V gene lookup returns CDR1 SEHNR and CDR2 FQNEAQ (reference sequence). Trimming removed 2 bases from V and 2 bases from J; junction bases left unmatched: 4.